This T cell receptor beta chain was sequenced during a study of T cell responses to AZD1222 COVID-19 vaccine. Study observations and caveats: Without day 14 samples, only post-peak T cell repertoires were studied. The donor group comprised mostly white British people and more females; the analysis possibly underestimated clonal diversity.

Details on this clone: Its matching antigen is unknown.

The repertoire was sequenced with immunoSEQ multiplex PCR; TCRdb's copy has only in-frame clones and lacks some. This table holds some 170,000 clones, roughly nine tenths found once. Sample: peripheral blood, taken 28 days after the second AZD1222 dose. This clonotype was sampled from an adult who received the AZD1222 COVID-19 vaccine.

The CDR3 DNA follows: TGTGCCAGCAGCTCGGGACAGGGGGCGTTTGGCTACACCTTC. This encodes CASSSGQGAFGYTF. The chain links TRBV7-2 to TRBJ1-2, with 12 nucleotides matching TRBD1. The CDR3 is 14 amino acids. The germline CDR1 and CDR2 sequences are SGHTA and FQGNSA. Trimming cost V 4 bases and J 7 bases; bases outside gene matches: 4.